A selection of T cell receptor beta chains follows, all from one sample in a study of response to subunit inactivated influenza vaccine. TCRdb used MiXCR to reprocess the RT-PCR reads, holding one entry per CDR3 protein. The sample shows 550,000 to 800,000 distinct CDR3 sequences, approximately 15% of them seen only once. Sequencing was performed on PBMCs from blood, taken around 14 days before vaccination. The receptors here all came from a man aged 45-65 years who received an inactivated influenza vaccine. Each CDR3 is given with its conserved first and last residue. D genes are given only for firm matches. Only part of the rows carry a size: once, few, many, or a class if the clone is expanded.

>TRBV10-2|NA|TRBJ1-2|many|13
TGCGCCAGCAGTGCGAACCTTAACTATGGCTACACCTTC
CASSANLNYGYTF
>TRBV12-3/TRBV12-4|TRBD2|TRBJ2-1|few|17
TGTGCCAGCAGTTTAGAGGGACTAGCGGGGGGGGATAATGAGCAGTTCTTC
CASSLEGLAGGDNEQFF
>TRBV4-2|TRBD2|TRBJ2-1|NA|17
TGTGCCAGCAGCCCCCGGGGTGCGGGAGGCCCAGCCGATGAGCAGTTCTTC
CASSPRGAGGPADEQFF
>TRBV20-1|NA|TRBJ1-2|NA|11
TGCAGTGCTAGGATGGGAAGTGGCTACACCTTC
CSARMGSGYTF
>TRBV6-1|NA|TRBJ2-7|NA|14
TGTGCCAGCAGTGAAGAGAGAGGGATTGGCGAGCAGTACTTC
CASSEERGIGEQYF
>TRBV29-1|TRBD1|TRBJ2-5|few|12
TGCAGCGTTGGACAGGGAACAGAGACCCAGTACTTC
CSVGQGTETQYF
>TRBV3-1|NA|TRBJ1-4|NA|13
TGTGCCAGCAGCCTCCAGGGTGATGAAAAACTGTTTTTT
CASSLQGDEKLFF
>TRBV27|NA|TRBJ1-1|many|15
TGTGCCAGCATTGCGACGGAGGGGGTTCACACTGAAGCTTTCTTT
CASIATEGVHTEAFF
>TRBV7-9|TRBD1|TRBJ1-5|once|16
TGTGCCAGCAGCAGAGGCGGGACAGGGGGAGCTCAGCCCCAGCATTTT
CASSRGGTGGAQPQHF
>TRBV10-1|NA|TRBJ2-7|few|17
TGCGCCAGCAGTGAGCTCCCGTGGGGGCAGGGCAGCTACGAGCAGTACTTC
CASSELPWGQGSYEQYF
>TRBV10-3|NA|TRBJ2-5|NA|16
TGTGCCGTCGGGGGCTTCCGAGCAGGGGATGAAGAGACCCAGTACTTC
CAVGGFRAGDEETQYF
>TRBV20-1|NA|TRBJ1-5|few|14
TGCAGTGCCTCCTGGGAGGGTAGCAATCAGCCCCAGCATTTT
CSASWEGSNQPQHF
>TRBV2|NA|TRBJ2-5|NA|13
TGTGCCAGCAGGAGAGACAGAGGGGAGACCCAGTACTTC
CASRRDRGETQYF
>TRBV27|NA|TRBJ1-5|many|15
TGTGCCAGCAGTTTATATCGGGGTGCTAATCAGCCCCAGCATTTT
CASSLYRGANQPQHF
>TRBV18|NA|TRBJ2-1|many|14
TGTGCCAGCTCCCGGGATTTCTCCTACAATGAGCAGTTCTTC
CASSRDFSYNEQFF
>TRBV7-8|NA|TRBJ2-5|few|16
TGTGCCAGCAGCTTAGCGCGGCTACCCCTACCAGAGACCCAGTACTTC
CASSLARLPLPETQYF
>TRBV7-9|TRBD2|TRBJ2-5|few|15
TGTGCCAGCAGCCCAGCGGGGGGCTTAGAAGAGACCCAGTACTTC
CASSPAGGLEETQYF
>TRBV20-1|NA|TRBJ2-5|NA|15
TGCAGTGCCGCGGAGGGAGGCATACTCCAAGAGACCCAGTACTTC
CSAAEGGILQETQYF
>TRBV11-2|TRBD2|TRBJ2-3|NA|17
TGTGCCAGCAGCTTCATCCCGGGACTAGCGGGCACAGATACGCAGTATTTT
CASSFIPGLAGTDTQYF
>TRBV19|NA|TRBJ2-7|NA|17
TGTGCCAGTAGTATGATCCTCGGTGCGGCGAATTCTTACGAGCAGTACTTC
CASSMILGAANSYEQYF
>TRBV6-2/TRBV6-3|TRBD1|TRBJ2-5|few|14
TGTGCCAGCAGTAACACAGGGGGCGGGGAGACCCAGTACTTC
CASSNTGGGETQYF
>TRBV5-1|NA|TRBJ2-7|many|16
TGCGCCAGCAGCTTGTTTGGTCCCCAGGAGCATTACGAGCAGTACTTC
CASSLFGPQEHYEQYF
>TRBV29-1|NA|TRBJ2-5|many|11
TGCAGCGCCCAATCCTGGGAGACCCAGTACTTC
CSAQSWETQYF
>TRBV12-3/TRBV12-4|NA|TRBJ1-2|many|13
TGTGCCAGCAGTTTACGGGGGGCGACCGGCTACACCTTC
CASSLRGATGYTF
>TRBV27|NA|TRBJ2-5|NA|15
TGTGCCAGCAGTATAGGCCCCTACGGTCAGGAGACCCAGTACTTC
CASSIGPYGQETQYF
>TRBV5-6|TRBD1|TRBJ2-7|NA|16
TGTGCCAGCAGCCCGACAGGGGTCCCTCTCTCCTACGAGCAGTACTTC
CASSPTGVPLSYEQYF
>TRBV29-1|TRBD1|TRBJ1-2|many|12
TGCAGCGGCGACAGGGCGGGATATGGCTACACCTTC
CSGDRAGYGYTF
>TRBV7-2|NA|TRBJ2-1|NA|15
TGTGCCAGCAGCTCGATAGCACTAAGGGACAATGAGCAGTTCTTC
CASSSIALRDNEQFF
>TRBV5-1|TRBD2|TRBJ2-1|NA|18
TGCGCCAGCAGCTTGGAAGCTAGCGGGGGGAGCTCCTACAATGAGCAGTTCTTC
CASSLEASGGSSYNEQFF
>TRBV7-8|NA|TRBJ2-2|NA|15
TGTGCCAGCAGCTTAGGGGGACGCGGTGGCGGGGAGCTGTTTTTT
CASSLGGRGGGELFF
>TRBV29-1|TRBD1|TRBJ2-7|NA|11
TGCAGCGTTCGAGGGGGCCACGAGCAGTACTTC
CSVRGGHEQYF
>TRBV11-2|NA|TRBJ2-1|NA|18
TGTGCCAGCAGCTTTTACGGGCGGGGAATACCCAAAAGCGGTGAGCAGTTCTTC
CASSFYGRGIPKSGEQFF
>TRBV29-1|TRBD1|TRBJ2-1|NA|12
TGCAGCGCGGAACAGGGGGCAGTTGAGCAGTTCTTC
CSAEQGAVEQFF
>TRBV20-1|TRBD2|TRBJ2-7|NA|13
TGCAGTGCTAGGTGGGGGGGAACCTACGAGCAGTACTTC
CSARWGGTYEQYF
>TRBV12-3/TRBV12-4|NA|TRBJ1-4|NA|15
TGTGCCAGCAGTTACTGGGCGGGCGATGGGGAAAAACTGTTTTTT
CASSYWAGDGEKLFF
>TRBV5-1|NA|TRBJ2-1|NA|15
TGCGCCAGCAGCCAGGGCAGGGGCGTGTACAATGAGCAGTTCTTC
CASSQGRGVYNEQFF
>TRBV12-3/TRBV12-4|NA|TRBJ1-5|few|14
TGTGCCAGCAGAGTGTCGCAGGGTCATGGACCCCAGCATTTT
CASRVSQGHGPQHF
>TRBV20-1|NA|TRBJ2-2|NA|13
TGCAGTGCTACGGGGACGAACACCGGGGAGCTGTTTTTT
CSATGTNTGELFF
>TRBV9|NA|TRBJ2-5|NA|13
TGTGCCAGCATCGTGTTGGGGGGAGAGACCCAGTACTTC
CASIVLGGETQYF
>TRBV28|NA|TRBJ2-1|many|17
TGTGCCAGCAGGACTCTTTTAGGGGACCATTCCTACAATGAGCAGTTCTTC
CASRTLLGDHSYNEQFF
>TRBV7-9|TRBD1|TRBJ1-1|NA|16
TGTGCCAGCAGCTCGGCGTTCATAGGGGGCATCACTGAAGCTTTCTTT
CASSSAFIGGITEAFF
>TRBV11-1|NA|TRBJ2-3|few|18
TGTGCCAGCAGCTTAAGAGGGTGGCGGGGCCGTGGGGCAGATACGCAGTATTTT
CASSLRGWRGRGADTQYF
>TRBV4-1|NA|TRBJ2-7|few|15
TGCGCCAGCAGCCAAGATCAAGTAAGATACTACGAGCAGTACTTC
CASSQDQVRYYEQYF
>TRBV14|TRBD1|TRBJ2-3|few|16
TGTGCCAGCAGCCAGAAAACAGGGGGTTGGACAGATACGCAGTATTTT
CASSQKTGGWTDTQYF
>TRBV27|NA|TRBJ1-3|few|13
TGTGCCAGCAGTTTATCAGGGGCGAACACCATATATTTT
CASSLSGANTIYF
>TRBV24-1|TRBD1|TRBJ2-2|NA|16
TGTGCCACCAGTGACCGGGGACAGCTGAACACCGGGGAGCTGTTTTTT
CATSDRGQLNTGELFF
>TRBV6-4|NA|TRBJ1-1|few|8
TGTGCCGGACTGTGGGCTTTCTTT
CAGLWAFF
>TRBV4-3|TRBD2|TRBJ2-7|NA|15
TGCGCCAGCAGCCAAGTGCGGGGGGGCACCTACGAGCAGTACTTC
CASSQVRGGTYEQYF